The rows below give T cell receptor beta chains drawn from one sample of a study of T-cell reconstitution after alpha-beta-depleted transplantation in children. From the PCR reads, TCRdb called clonotypes with MiXCR, one entry per CDR3 protein. The sample includes some 200,000 distinct CDR3 sequences, around 7.7% of them seen just once. The sequenced sample was PBMCs, mostly from graft donor cells, obtained 360 days after TCRalphabeta/CD19-depleted stem cell transplant. These receptors came from a male patient aged 2-15 years who had a stem cell transplant for acute myeloid leukemia, so the T cells may come from the graft donor. Both conserved end residues are part of each CDR3. Each record gives: V gene, J gene, clone size, D gene, CDR3 protein, CDR3 DNA. A D gene is named only where the DNA matches it firmly. Some rows have no size entry. The others give once, few or many, or a class for an expanded clone.

v_call: TRBV6-5
j_call: TRBJ1-1
clone_size: many
d_call: TRBD1
cdr3_aa: CASSLQGADSTEAFF
cdr3_nt: TGTGCCAGCAGTCTACAGGGGGCGGATTCCACTGAAGCTTTCTTT

v_call: TRBV6-1
j_call: TRBJ2-1
clone_size: many
d_call: -
cdr3_aa: CATSPWDNNEQFF
cdr3_nt: TGTGCCACCTCCCCGTGGGACAACAATGAGCAGTTCTTC

v_call: TRBV20-1
j_call: TRBJ2-5
clone_size: -
d_call: -
cdr3_aa: CSARGGGMETQYF
cdr3_nt: TGCAGTGCTAGAGGGGGCGGGATGGAGACCCAGTACTTC

v_call: TRBV18
j_call: TRBJ2-7
clone_size: few
d_call: -
cdr3_aa: CASSPPAGLEQYF
cdr3_nt: TGTGCCAGCTCACCACCGGCAGGGCTCGAGCAGTACTTC

v_call: TRBV6-6
j_call: TRBJ2-1
clone_size: many
d_call: -
cdr3_aa: CASRVSNYNEQFF
cdr3_nt: TGTGCCAGCAGGGTCTCAAACTACAATGAGCAGTTCTTC

v_call: TRBV4-2
j_call: TRBJ2-5
clone_size: -
d_call: -
cdr3_aa: CASSQPGEVQETQYF
cdr3_nt: TGTGCCAGCAGTCAGCCGGGGGAGGTCCAAGAGACCCAGTACTTC

v_call: TRBV15
j_call: TRBJ2-3
clone_size: few
d_call: TRBD2
cdr3_aa: CATRATSGGLDTQYF
cdr3_nt: TGTGCCACCAGGGCGACTAGCGGGGGATTAGATACGCAGTATTTT

v_call: TRBV7-2
j_call: TRBJ2-2
clone_size: few
d_call: -
cdr3_aa: CASSYDQFIPTGELFF
cdr3_nt: TGTGCCAGCAGCTATGACCAATTTATACCGACCGGGGAGCTGTTTTTT

v_call: TRBV29-1
j_call: TRBJ2-7
clone_size: many
d_call: -
cdr3_aa: CSGRDSVSYEQYF
cdr3_nt: TGCAGCGGGCGGGACAGTGTCTCCTACGAGCAGTACTTC

v_call: TRBV5-1
j_call: TRBJ2-1
clone_size: -
d_call: -
cdr3_aa: CASSLSRASSYNEQFF
cdr3_nt: TGCGCCAGCAGCTTGAGTAGGGCTTCCTCCTACAATGAGCAGTTCTTC

v_call: TRBV12-3/TRBV12-4
j_call: TRBJ2-5
clone_size: many
d_call: TRBD1
cdr3_aa: CASSQRQGETQYF
cdr3_nt: TGTGCCAGCAGCCAAAGACAGGGAGAGACCCAGTACTTC

v_call: TRBV5-1
j_call: TRBJ2-7
clone_size: -
d_call: TRBD1
cdr3_aa: CASSPPGTGFIEQYF
cdr3_nt: TGCGCCAGCAGCCCCCCCGGGACAGGGTTCATCGAGCAGTACTTC

v_call: TRBV12-3/TRBV12-4
j_call: TRBJ1-5
clone_size: many
d_call: -
cdr3_aa: CASSRESNQPQHF
cdr3_nt: TGTGCCAGCAGCAGGGAAAGCAATCAGCCCCAGCATTTT

v_call: TRBV21-1
j_call: TRBJ2-4
clone_size: few
d_call: -
cdr3_aa: CASSAGGGAKNIQYF
cdr3_nt: TGTGCCAGCAGCGCAGGGGGCGGTGCCAAAAACATTCAGTACTTC

v_call: TRBV7-9
j_call: TRBJ2-3
clone_size: many
d_call: -
cdr3_aa: CASSGGGSTQYF
cdr3_nt: TGTGCCAGCAGCGGTGGGGGGAGTACGCAGTATTTT

v_call: TRBV7-2
j_call: TRBJ2-3
clone_size: -
d_call: -
cdr3_aa: CASSSRRGADTQYF
cdr3_nt: TGTGCCAGCAGCTCGCGGCGAGGTGCAGATACGCAGTATTTT

v_call: TRBV18
j_call: TRBJ2-1
clone_size: many
d_call: -
cdr3_aa: CASSPHSLPYNEQFF
cdr3_nt: TGTGCCAGCTCACCCCACAGTCTCCCCTACAATGAGCAGTTCTTC

v_call: TRBV12-3/TRBV12-4
j_call: TRBJ2-1
clone_size: few
d_call: TRBD2
cdr3_aa: CASSRGGASINEQFF
cdr3_nt: TGTGCCAGCAGTCGCGGGGGGGCCAGCATCAATGAGCAGTTCTTC

v_call: TRBV5-1
j_call: TRBJ2-6
clone_size: -
d_call: -
cdr3_aa: CASSPQPGPSISGANVLTF
cdr3_nt: TGCGCCAGCAGCCCCCAACCAGGGCCCTCGATCTCTGGGGCCAACGTCCTGACTTTC

v_call: TRBV20-1
j_call: TRBJ2-4
clone_size: few
d_call: -
cdr3_aa: CSARDLLAKNIQYF
cdr3_nt: TGCAGTGCTAGAGATCTCCTAGCCAAAAACATTCAGTACTTC

v_call: TRBV29-1
j_call: TRBJ2-7
clone_size: many
d_call: TRBD2
cdr3_aa: CSVASGLYEQYF
cdr3_nt: TGCAGCGTTGCTAGCGGGCTCTACGAGCAGTACTTC

v_call: TRBV12-3/TRBV12-4
j_call: TRBJ2-1
clone_size: -
d_call: TRBD1
cdr3_aa: CASSHGTGYNEQFF
cdr3_nt: TGTGCCAGCAGTCACGGGACAGGCTACAATGAGCAGTTCTTC

v_call: TRBV12-3/TRBV12-4
j_call: TRBJ1-6
clone_size: -
d_call: -
cdr3_aa: CASSSRNPGNSPLHF
cdr3_nt: TGTGCCAGCAGTTCCAGGAACCCAGGGAATTCACCCCTCCACTTT

v_call: TRBV10-1
j_call: TRBJ2-5
clone_size: -
d_call: TRBD1
cdr3_aa: CASSEDLTGLETQYF
cdr3_nt: TGCGCCAGCAGTGAAGACTTGACAGGGTTGGAGACCCAGTACTTC

v_call: TRBV5-1
j_call: TRBJ2-2
clone_size: few
d_call: -
cdr3_aa: CASSLQISPGTGELFF
cdr3_nt: TGCGCCAGCAGCCTCCAGATCAGCCCGGGCACCGGGGAGCTGTTTTTT